Listed here is a single T cell receptor beta chain. As yet, its antigen is unknown. This sample includes further DNA sequences coding for the same CDR3. The source of the sample is a study of PD-L1 blockade in urothelial cancer. Overall study context: Before enrollment, 0 to 3 chemotherapy regimens had been given to patients. Analysis of the blood was performed 3 weeks (second dose) and 6 weeks after treatment start.

The protocol was immunoSEQ multiplex PCR, while the TCRdb copy is restricted to in-frame clones and leaves out a portion. The sample records tens of thousands of clones, approximately 90% being singletons. This CDR3 is 14 amino acids long. With 3 bases removed from V and 3 bases from J, the gap between germline ends came to 11 bases. In germline, CDR1 is LNHDA, CDR2 SQIVND (reference sequence). Study findings and constraints: Where pretreatment blood TCR clonality fell below the median, better survival was predicted.

A total of 1 to 8 samples per patient were collected pretreatment and on-treatment. Sample: PBMCs, taken around atezolizumab (anti-PD-L1) treatment. This chain links TRBV19 with TRBJ1-2; D unclear. The TCR originated in a woman in her 70s with urothelial cancer. For the CDR3, the DNA is TGTGCCAGTAGTATTTTGGGCCACGACTATGGCTACACCTTC. This codes for CASSILGHDYGYTF.